A selection of T cell receptor beta chains follows, all from one sample in a study of shared clonotypes between healthy human individuals. Measured with immunoSEQ multiplex PCR; TCRdb has only the in-frame clones, and not every one. The sample has about 2.4 million clones, more than 85% seen once; the top ten hold about 0.39%. The specimen sequenced was naive CD4+ T cells from PBMCs. The receptors originated from a man between 18 and 29 years old in good health. Some clones in this sample may be carry-over from other donors' samples. Each CDR3 is given with its conserved first and last residue. D genes are given only for firm matches. Only some rows state a clone size, as once, few, many or a class for expanded clones.

cdr3_nt,cdr3_aa,d_call,v_call,clone_size,j_call
TGTGCCAGCAGTGCCTACAGGGGAGTATTGGGGGAGACCCAGTACTTC,CASSAYRGVLGETQYF,TRBD1,TRBV27,.,TRBJ2-5
TGTGCCACCAGCAGAGACCCCACTAGCGGGAGATTCGGGGAGCAGTTCTTC,CATSRDPTSGRFGEQFF,TRBD2,TRBV15,.,TRBJ2-1
TGTGCCAGCAGCTCTAGAAGGTACCCGGGCTACACCTTC,CASSSRRYPGYTF,.,TRBV5-6,.,TRBJ1-2
TGTGCCAGCAGTCGGCCGACAGGAAACAATGAGCAGTTCTTC,CASSRPTGNNEQFF,.,TRBV6-1,.,TRBJ2-1
TGTGCCAGCAGTTTTAGGAGCTCCTACGAGCAGTACTTC,CASSFRSSYEQYF,.,TRBV27,.,TRBJ2-7
TGCGCCAGCAGCCATAAGGACCGGAACACTGAAGCTTTCTTT,CASSHKDRNTEAFF,.,TRBV4-1,.,TRBJ1-1
TGTGCCAGCAGACGGGACTATTCTCTCGCCGAGCAGTACTTC,CASRRDYSLAEQYF,TRBD2,TRBV6-1,.,TRBJ2-7
TGCGCCAGCCGGGACCTAACCTACGAGCAGTACTTC,CASRDLTYEQYF,.,TRBV10-2,.,TRBJ2-7
TGTGCCACCAGCAGAGATGTGCTAGCGGGGGGCTACGAGCAGTACTTC,CATSRDVLAGGYEQYF,TRBD2,TRBV15,.,TRBJ2-7
TGTGCCAGCCGAGTTCCGGGGGACGGGGAGCTGTTTTTT,CASRVPGDGELFF,.,TRBV28,.,TRBJ2-2
TGCGCCAGCACCCAGGGGATAGGCAATGAGCAGTTCTTC,CASTQGIGNEQFF,.,TRBV5-1,.,TRBJ2-1
TGTGCCAGCAGGGGTAATGAAAAACTGTTTTTT,CASRGNEKLFF,.,TRBV7-2,.,TRBJ1-4
TGTGCCAGCAGCTTAGTGGGCGGCTCTGGAAACACCATATATTTT,CASSLVGGSGNTIYF,.,TRBV7-9,.,TRBJ1-3
TGTGCCAGCAGCTCCGGACTAGCGTCCCACGAGCAGTACTTC,CASSSGLASHEQYF,TRBD2,TRBV7-2,.,TRBJ2-7
TGCGCCAGCAGCCAAGTGGGGGAGGCCTACGAGCAGTACTTC,CASSQVGEAYEQYF,.,TRBV4-1,.,TRBJ2-7
TGTGCCAGCTCCCGGGACAGACCTGAAGCTTTCTTT,CASSRDRPEAFF,TRBD1,TRBV18,few,TRBJ1-1
TGCGCCATCAAAGGGGGCCAGACAGGGAATAACACCGGGGAGCTGTTTTTT,CAIKGGQTGNNTGELFF,TRBD1,TRBV5-1,.,TRBJ2-2
TGTGCCAGCAGCCCGGACAGGGGTAAAAGGGTGGCCTACGAGCAGTACTTC,CASSPDRGKRVAYEQYF,TRBD1,TRBV28,.,TRBJ2-7
TGTGCCAGCAGCCCCAGGACTAGCTCCTACGAGCAGTACTTC,CASSPRTSSYEQYF,TRBD2,TRBV7-9,once,TRBJ2-7
TGTGCCAGCTCACCGTTTGGGTTTGTGGGCACAGGGGCGCAGGGTGAAAAACTGTTTTTT,CASSPFGFVGTGAQGEKLFF,TRBD1,TRBV18,.,TRBJ1-4
TGTGCCAGCAGTCTACAGGGGCTTGGGCAAGAGACCCAGTACTTC,CASSLQGLGQETQYF,TRBD1,TRBV28,.,TRBJ2-5
TGCAGCGTTCCCGGGACTAGCGGGACGAAGACCGGGGAGCTGTTTTTT,CSVPGTSGTKTGELFF,TRBD2,TRBV29-1,.,TRBJ2-2
TGTGCCAGTAGTCCCCGGGGGGTGGGCACAGATACGCAGTATTTT,CASSPRGVGTDTQYF,TRBD2,TRBV19,.,TRBJ2-3
TGTGCCAGCAAAATGGGACAGGGCTCCTACGAGCAGTACTTC,CASKMGQGSYEQYF,TRBD1,TRBV6-1,.,TRBJ2-7
TGTGCCAGCAGTTTTAGACTACAGGGGGCAGATACGCAGTATTTT,CASSFRLQGADTQYF,TRBD1,TRBV27,.,TRBJ2-3
TGTGCCAGCAGTTTATGGAATACGGGAGCGGGACAGGGGCGGGATACGCAGTATTTT,CASSLWNTGAGQGRDTQYF,TRBD1,TRBV28,.,TRBJ2-3
TGTGCCAGCAGTTTATTAGGACTGTTCAATCAGCCCCAGCATTTT,CASSLLGLFNQPQHF,.,TRBV28,.,TRBJ1-5
TGTGCCAGCAGTCGAAGGGCGAGACCAGGGGGGGGCCATGAAAAACTGTTTTTT,CASSRRARPGGGHEKLFF,TRBD1,TRBV28,.,TRBJ1-4
TGCGCCAGCAGCCCCGGGACAGGGGTTTCTGGAAACACCATATATTTT,CASSPGTGVSGNTIYF,TRBD1,TRBV5-1,.,TRBJ1-3
TGTGCCAGCAGCTTAGGGGCGGGAGGCAACTACGAGCAGTACTTC,CASSLGAGGNYEQYF,TRBD2,TRBV7-2,once,TRBJ2-7
TGTGCCAGCAGCCCCGTACCCTCGGGAATACGCAATCAGCCCCAGCATTTT,CASSPVPSGIRNQPQHF,.,TRBV21-1,.,TRBJ1-5
TGTGCCAGCAGTGAGGGTACAGGGGCCGGCGTCCTGACTTTC,CASSEGTGAGVLTF,TRBD1,TRBV6-4,.,TRBJ2-6
TGTGCCACTGGGGCGGGGCGAATGAAAGGGGTTTTT,CATGAGRMKGVF,.,TRBV6-5,.,TRBJ1-4
TGTGCTAGTGGTTTAGGGAAGGAGACCCAGTACTTC,CASGLGKETQYF,.,TRBV12-5,.,TRBJ2-5
TGTGCCATACAGGGAGGTGAAGGCGAGCAGTACTTC,CAIQGGEGEQYF,.,TRBV2,.,TRBJ2-7
TGCAGCATACGTTGGGCCCTAGAGGGCGATGAGCAGTTCTTC,CSIRWALEGDEQFF,.,TRBV29-1,.,TRBJ2-1
TGTGCCAGCAGACGACGGACATATAATTCACCCCTCCACTTT,CASRRRTYNSPLHF,.,TRBV6-5,.,TRBJ1-6